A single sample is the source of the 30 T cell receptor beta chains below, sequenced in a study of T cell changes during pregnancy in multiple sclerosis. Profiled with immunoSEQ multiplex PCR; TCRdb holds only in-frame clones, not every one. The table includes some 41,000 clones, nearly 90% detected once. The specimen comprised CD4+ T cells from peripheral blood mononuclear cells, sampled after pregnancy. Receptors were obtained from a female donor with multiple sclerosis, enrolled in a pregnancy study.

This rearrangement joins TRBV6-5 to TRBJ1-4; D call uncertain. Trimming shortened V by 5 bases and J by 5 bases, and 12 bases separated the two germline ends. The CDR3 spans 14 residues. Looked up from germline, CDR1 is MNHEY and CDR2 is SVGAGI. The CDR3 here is CASSDPGKNEKLFF. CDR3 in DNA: TGTGCCAGCAGTGACCCCGGGAAAAATGAAAAACTGTTTTTT.

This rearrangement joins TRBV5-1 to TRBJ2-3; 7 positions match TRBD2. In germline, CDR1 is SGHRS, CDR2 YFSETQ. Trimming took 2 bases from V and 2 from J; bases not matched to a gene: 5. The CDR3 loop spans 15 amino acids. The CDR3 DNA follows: TGCGCCAGCAGCTTTTCGCGGGAGCTCACAGATACGCAGTATTTT. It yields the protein CASSFSRELTDTQYF.

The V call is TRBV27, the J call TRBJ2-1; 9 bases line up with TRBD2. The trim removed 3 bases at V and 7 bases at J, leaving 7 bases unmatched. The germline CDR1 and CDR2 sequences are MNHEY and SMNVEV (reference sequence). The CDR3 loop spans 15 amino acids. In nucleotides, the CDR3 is TGTGCCAGCAGTTTTCTACTAGCGGGTGTGAATGAGCAGTTCTTC. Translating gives CASSFLLAGVNEQFF.

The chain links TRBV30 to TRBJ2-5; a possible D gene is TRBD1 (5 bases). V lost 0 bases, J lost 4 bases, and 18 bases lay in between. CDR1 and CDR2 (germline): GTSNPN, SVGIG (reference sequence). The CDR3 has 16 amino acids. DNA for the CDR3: TGTGCCTGGAGTGTAGGGGCAGGCCCTCCCCCAGAGACCCAGTACTTC. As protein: CAWSVGAGPPPETQYF.

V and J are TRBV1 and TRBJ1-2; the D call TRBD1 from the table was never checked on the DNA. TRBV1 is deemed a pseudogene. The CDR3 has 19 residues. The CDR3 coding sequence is TGCACCAGCAGCCACCCATTCCCGGGACAGGGGGCGCCGGGCTATGGCTACACCTTC. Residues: CTSSHPFPGQGAPGYGYTF.

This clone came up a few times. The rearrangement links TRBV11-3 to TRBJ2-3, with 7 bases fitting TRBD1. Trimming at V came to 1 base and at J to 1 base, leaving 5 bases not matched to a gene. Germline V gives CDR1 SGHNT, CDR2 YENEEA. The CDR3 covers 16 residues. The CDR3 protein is CASSLVHRGGTDTQYF. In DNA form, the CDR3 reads TGTGCCAGCAGCTTAGTTCACAGGGGAGGCACAGATACGCAGTATTTT.

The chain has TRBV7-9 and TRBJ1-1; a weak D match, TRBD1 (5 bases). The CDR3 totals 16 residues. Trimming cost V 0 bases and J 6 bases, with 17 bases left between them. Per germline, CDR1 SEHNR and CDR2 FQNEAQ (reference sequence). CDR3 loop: CASSLAGPNLAPEAFF. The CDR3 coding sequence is TGTGCCAGCAGCTTAGCGGGGCCCAACCTGGCCCCTGAAGCTTTCTTT. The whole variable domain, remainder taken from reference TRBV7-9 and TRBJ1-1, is DTGVSQNPRHKITKRGQNVTFRCDPISEHNRLYWYRQTLGQGPEFLTYFQNEAQLEKSRLLSDRFSAERPKGSFSTLEIQRTEQGDSAMYLCASSLAGPNLAPEAFFGQGTRLTVV.

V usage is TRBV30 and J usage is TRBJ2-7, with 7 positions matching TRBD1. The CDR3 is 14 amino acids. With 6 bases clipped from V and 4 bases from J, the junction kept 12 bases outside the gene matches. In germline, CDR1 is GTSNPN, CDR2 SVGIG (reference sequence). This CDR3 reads CACTLTGHKYEQYF. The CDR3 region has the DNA TGTGCCTGTACCTTGACAGGGCATAAATACGAGCAGTACTTC.

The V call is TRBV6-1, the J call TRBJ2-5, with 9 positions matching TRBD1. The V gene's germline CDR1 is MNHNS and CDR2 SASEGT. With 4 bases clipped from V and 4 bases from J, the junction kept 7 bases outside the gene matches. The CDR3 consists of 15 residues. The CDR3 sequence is CASSVGRDRAETQYF. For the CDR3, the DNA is TGTGCCAGCAGTGTAGGCCGGGACAGGGCAGAGACCCAGTACTTC.

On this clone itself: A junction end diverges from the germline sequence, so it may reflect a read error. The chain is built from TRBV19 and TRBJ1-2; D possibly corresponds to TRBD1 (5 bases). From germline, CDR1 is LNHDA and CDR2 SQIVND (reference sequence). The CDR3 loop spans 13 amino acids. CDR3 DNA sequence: TGTGCCAGTACCCTGGGACTAGGCTATGGTTACACCTTC. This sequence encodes CASTLGLGYGYTF. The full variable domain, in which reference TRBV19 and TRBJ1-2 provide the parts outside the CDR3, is DGGITQSPKYLFRKEGQNVTLSCEQNLNHDAMYWYRQDPGQGLRLIYYSQIVNDFQKGDIAEGYSVSREKKESFPLTVTSAQKNPTAFYLCASTLGLGYGYTFGSGTRLTVV.

The CDR3 sequence is CASRPGLAGGPGALNYEQYF. CDR3 in DNA: TGTGCCAGCAGGCCGGGGCTAGCGGGAGGGCCCGGAGCGTTAAACTACGAGCAGTACTTC. This chain joins TRBV28 and TRBJ2-7; the match to TRBD2 covers 12 bases. This CDR3 region has 20 residues. V lost 6 bases, J lost 3 bases, and 21 bases stayed unmatched. Germline lookup yields CDR1 MDHEN and CDR2 SYDVKM.

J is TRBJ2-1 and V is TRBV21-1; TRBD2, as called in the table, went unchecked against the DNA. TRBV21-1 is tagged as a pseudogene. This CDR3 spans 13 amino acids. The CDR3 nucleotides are TGTGCCAGCAGCAAAGTGGAGGGCAATGAGCAGTTCTTC. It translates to CASSKVEGNEQFF.

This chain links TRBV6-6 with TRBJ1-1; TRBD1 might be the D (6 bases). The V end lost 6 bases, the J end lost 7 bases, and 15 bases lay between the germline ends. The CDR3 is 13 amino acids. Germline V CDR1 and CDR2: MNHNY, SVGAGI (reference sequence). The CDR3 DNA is TGTGCCAGCAGAGGAACCAGGGGAGATGAAGCTTTCTTT. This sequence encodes CASRGTRGDEAFF.

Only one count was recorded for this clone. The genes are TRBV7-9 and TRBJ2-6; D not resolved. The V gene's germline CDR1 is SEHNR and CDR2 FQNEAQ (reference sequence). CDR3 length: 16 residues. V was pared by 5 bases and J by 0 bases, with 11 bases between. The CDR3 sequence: CASSPPGFSGANVLTF. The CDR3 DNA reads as TGTGCCAGCAGCCCACCCGGTTTCTCTGGGGCCAACGTCCTGACTTTC.

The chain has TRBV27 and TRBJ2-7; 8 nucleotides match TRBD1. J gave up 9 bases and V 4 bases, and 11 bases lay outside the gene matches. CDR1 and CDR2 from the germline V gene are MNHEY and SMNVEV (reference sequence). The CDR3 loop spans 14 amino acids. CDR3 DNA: TGTGCCAGCAGTTCCACGGGACAGGCGTCGAGGCAGTACTTC. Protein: CASSSTGQASRQYF.

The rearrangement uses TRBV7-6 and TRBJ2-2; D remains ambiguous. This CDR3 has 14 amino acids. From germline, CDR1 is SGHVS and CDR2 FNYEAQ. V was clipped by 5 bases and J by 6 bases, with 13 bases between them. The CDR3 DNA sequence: TGTGCCAGCAGCCCATGGAATGGGCCCGGGGAGCTGTTTTTT. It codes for CASSPWNGPGELFF.

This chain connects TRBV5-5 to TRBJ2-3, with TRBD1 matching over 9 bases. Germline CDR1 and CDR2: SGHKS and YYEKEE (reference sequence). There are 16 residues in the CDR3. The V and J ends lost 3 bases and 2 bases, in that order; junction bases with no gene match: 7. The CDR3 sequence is CASSWARQGDTDTQYF. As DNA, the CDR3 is TGTGCCAGCAGCTGGGCCCGACAGGGGGACACAGATACGCAGTATTTT.

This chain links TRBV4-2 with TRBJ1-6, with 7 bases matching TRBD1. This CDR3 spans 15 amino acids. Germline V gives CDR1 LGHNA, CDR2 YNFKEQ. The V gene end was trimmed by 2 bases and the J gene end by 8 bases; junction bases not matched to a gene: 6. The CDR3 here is CASSQHTGVDSPLHF. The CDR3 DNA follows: TGTGCCAGCAGCCAACATACAGGGGTTGATTCACCCCTCCACTTT.

In nucleotides, the CDR3 is TGCGCCAGCAGTCGCGGGACTAGCGGGAGAGGTTCCGGGGAGCTGTTTTTT. Amino acid sequence: CASSRGTSGRGSGELFF. The chain is built from TRBV5-1 and TRBJ2-2, with TRBD2 matching 14 bases. CDR1 is SGHRS and CDR2 is YFSETQ in the germline V gene. V lost 5 bases to trimming and J lost 6 bases; unmatched junction nucleotides: 9. CDR3 length: 17 amino acids.

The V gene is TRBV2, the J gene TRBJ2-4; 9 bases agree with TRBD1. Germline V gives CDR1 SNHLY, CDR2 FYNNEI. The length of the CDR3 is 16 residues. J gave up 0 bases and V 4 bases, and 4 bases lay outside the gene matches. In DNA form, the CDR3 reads TGTGCCAGCAGTGTCCGACAGGGGGTAGCCAAAAACATTCAGTACTTC. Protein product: CASSVRQGVAKNIQYF.

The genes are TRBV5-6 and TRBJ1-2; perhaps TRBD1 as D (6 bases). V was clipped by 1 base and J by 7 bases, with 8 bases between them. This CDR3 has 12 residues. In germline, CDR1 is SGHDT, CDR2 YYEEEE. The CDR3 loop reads CASSLLGAGYTF. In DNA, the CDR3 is TGTGCCAGCAGCTTGTTGGGGGCTGGCTACACCTTC.

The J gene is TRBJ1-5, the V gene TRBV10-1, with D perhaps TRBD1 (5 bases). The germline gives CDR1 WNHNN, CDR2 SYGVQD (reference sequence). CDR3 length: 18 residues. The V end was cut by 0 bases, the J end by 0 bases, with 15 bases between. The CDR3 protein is CASSESTLLQGSNQPQHF. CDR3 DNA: TGCGCCAGCAGTGAGTCGACTCTATTGCAGGGTAGCAATCAGCCCCAGCATTTT.

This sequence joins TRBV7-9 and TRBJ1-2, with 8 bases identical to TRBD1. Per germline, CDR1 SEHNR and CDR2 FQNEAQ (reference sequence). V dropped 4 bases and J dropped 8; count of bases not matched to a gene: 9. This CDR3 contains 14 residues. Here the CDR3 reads CASSYSQGARGYTF. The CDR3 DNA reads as TGTGCCAGCAGCTACAGTCAGGGGGCACGGGGCTACACCTTC.

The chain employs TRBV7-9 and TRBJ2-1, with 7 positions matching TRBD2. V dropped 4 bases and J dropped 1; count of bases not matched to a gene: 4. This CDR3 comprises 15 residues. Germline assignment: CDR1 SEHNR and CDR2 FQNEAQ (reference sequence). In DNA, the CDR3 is TGTGCCAGCAGCTCGGAGCGGGATTCCTACAATGAGCAGTTCTTC. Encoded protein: CASSSERDSYNEQFF. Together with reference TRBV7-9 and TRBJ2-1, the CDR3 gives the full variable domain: DTGVSQNPRHKITKRGQNVTFRCDPISEHNRLYWYRQTLGQGPEFLTYFQNEAQLEKSRLLSDRFSAERPKGSFSTLEIQRTEQGDSAMYLCASSSERDSYNEQFFGPGTRLTVL.

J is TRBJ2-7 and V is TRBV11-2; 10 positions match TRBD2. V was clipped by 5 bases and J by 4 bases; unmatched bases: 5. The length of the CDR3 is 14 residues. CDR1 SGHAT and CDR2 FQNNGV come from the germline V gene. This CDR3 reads CASSPQTSGYEQYF. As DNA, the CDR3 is TGTGCCAGCAGCCCCCAGACTAGCGGGTACGAGCAGTACTTC.

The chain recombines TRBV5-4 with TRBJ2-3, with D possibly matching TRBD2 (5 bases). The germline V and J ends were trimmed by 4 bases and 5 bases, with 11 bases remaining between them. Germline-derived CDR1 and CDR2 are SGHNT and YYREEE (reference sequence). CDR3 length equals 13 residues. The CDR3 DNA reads TGTGCCAGCAGCCGACAAGAGGGAGATACGCAGTATTTT. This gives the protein CASSRQEGDTQYF. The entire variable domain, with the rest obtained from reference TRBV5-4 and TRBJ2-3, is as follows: ETGVTQSPTHLIKTRGQQVTLRCSSQSGHNTVSWYQQALGQGPQFIFQYYREEENGRGNFPPRFSGLQFPNYSSELNVNALELDDSALYLCASSRQEGDTQYFGPGTRLTVL.

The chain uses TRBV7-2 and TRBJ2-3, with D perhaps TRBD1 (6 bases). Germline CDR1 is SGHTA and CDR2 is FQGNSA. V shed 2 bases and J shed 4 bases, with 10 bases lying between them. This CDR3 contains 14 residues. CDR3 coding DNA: TGTGCCAGCAGCTTACGGCAGGGGTCAGATACGCAGTATTTT. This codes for CASSLRQGSDTQYF.

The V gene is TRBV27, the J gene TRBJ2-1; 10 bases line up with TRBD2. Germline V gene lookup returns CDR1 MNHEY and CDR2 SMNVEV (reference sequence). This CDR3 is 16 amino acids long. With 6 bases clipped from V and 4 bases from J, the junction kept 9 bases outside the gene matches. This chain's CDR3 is CASRAGLAEYYNEQFF. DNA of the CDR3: TGTGCCAGCAGGGCTGGACTAGCGGAGTATTACAATGAGCAGTTCTTC.

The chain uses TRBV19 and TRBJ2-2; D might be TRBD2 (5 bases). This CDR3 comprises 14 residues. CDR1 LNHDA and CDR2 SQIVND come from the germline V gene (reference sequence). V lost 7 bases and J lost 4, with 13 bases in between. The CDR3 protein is CASTSRGLTGELFF. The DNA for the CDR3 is TGTGCCAGTACGTCTAGAGGACTCACCGGGGAGCTGTTTTTT.

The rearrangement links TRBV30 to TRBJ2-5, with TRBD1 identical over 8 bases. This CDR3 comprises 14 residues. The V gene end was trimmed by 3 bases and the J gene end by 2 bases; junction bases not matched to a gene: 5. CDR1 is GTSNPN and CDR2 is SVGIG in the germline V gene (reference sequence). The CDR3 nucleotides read TGTGCCTGGAGCGCTGGGACAGGACAAGAGACCCAGTACTTC. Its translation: CAWSAGTGQETQYF.